The source of this T cell receptor (beta chain) is a study of T cells after yellow fever vaccination. For this clonotype: Its antigen is unidentified.

The CDR3 sequence is 17 residues long. Germline-derived CDR1 and CDR2 are MGHRA and YSYEKL. The V and J ends lost 0 bases and 1 base respectively, with 14 bases between them. Study-wide results and caveats: Abundant bulk-population clonotypes could contaminate the FACS-sorted repertoires. Some clonotypes were seen in both the CD4 and the CD8 compartments. These made up a small share and likely arose from convergent recombination. Clones that expanded after primary vaccination mostly reappeared after the booster (approximately 96% CD4, approximately 87% CD8).

TCR cDNA was made by 5'RACE template switching, adding a universal primer site and UMIs. TCRdb re-analysed the 5' RACE reads in MiXCR, keeping a single row per CDR3 protein. This table has around 100,000 distinct CDR3 sequences, 5.8% appearing once. The specimen comprised CD8+ T cells sorted from PBMCs, sampled 10 days after the yellow fever booster vaccination. This clonotype was sampled from a man between 18 and 29 years old who received the YFV17D yellow fever vaccine. This rearrangement joins TRBV4-1 to TRBJ2-3, with D possibly called TRBD1 or TRBD2 (6 bases each). CDR3 coding DNA: TGCGCCAGCAGCCAAGAAGCGGGCAGGGGAGGCACAGATACGCAGTATTTT. Amino acid sequence: CASSQEAGRGGTDTQYF.